The clone carrying this TCR beta chain was seen at least ten times. This specimen belongs to a study of spatial heterogeneity in lung cancer. Study-level information: PBMC samples from follow-up, when available, were sequenced at a median of around 23 months post-resection. A unique TCR and UMI combination showed up more than ten times in raw reads, on average.

Single TCR cDNA molecules each had their own unique molecular identifier. TCRdb analysed the 5' RACE reads with MiXCR anew, one entry per CDR3 protein. The sample lists 49,000 or so distinct CDR3 sequences; approximately 12% were seen once. Time point denoted: blood at routine non-recurrence follow-up after resection. The study sequenced unsorted whole RNA from tumor, nontumor lung or frozen PBMC. The V gene's germline CDR1 is SNHLY and CDR2 FYNNEI. Trimming cost V 11 bases and J 7 bases, with 14 bases left between them. This CDR3 region has 11 residues. This TCR came from a male donor with early-stage non-small cell lung cancer. The J gene is TRBJ1-2, the V gene TRBV2, with D possibly matching TRBD1 (5 bases). This sample comprised PBMCs, obtained at follow-up. DNA for the CDR3: TGTGCCGGTCAGGGAACTTTTGGCTACACCTTC. The encoded protein is CAGQGTFGYTF.